Here is one TCR beta chain with its context. As handled by the study authors: Amplification of reference gene primers was used by the study to estimate nucleated cell counts. Libraries were prepared by immunoSEQ multiplex PCR; TCRdb keeps only in-frame clonotypes and omits some of them. V and J calls and clone size come straight from that table; D and trimming were deduced from the DNA. Among approximately 24,000 clones listed, about 88% were seen once. This sample was taken from a study of blood T cell repertoires in COVID-19. About the study: The origin of the acute and convalescent COVID-19 samples was the United States, Italy and Spain. The cDNA or gDNA used as material had been derived from T cells, B-cell-depleted T cells, or PBMCs.

During active infection, Seattle patients enrolled and were then monitored through disease. The CDR3 is 15 residues long. CDR1 is SGHDT, CDR2 YYEEEE, per germline. The V and J ends lost 1 base and 5 bases, in that order; junction bases with no gene match: 5. What was sequenced was peripheral blood. The chain joins TRBV5-6 to TRBJ2-3, with 9 nucleotides matching TRBD2. The TCR was taken from a man aged 65 to 85 with COVID-19, enrolled during active disease. The chain's CDR3 is CASSLSLAGKDTQYF. The CDR3 coding sequence is TGTGCCAGCAGCTTGTCTCTAGCGGGGAAAGATACGCAGTATTTT.